This T cell receptor beta chain is drawn from a study of CD8+ T cells in alopecia areata. Whole-study context: Tofacitinib administration to treated patients was oral, at 5 to 10 mg twice daily.

Following RNA extraction, reverse transcription yielded cDNA that acted as the sequencing template. Profiling relied on immunoSEQ multiplex PCR, and the TCRdb table lists in-frame clones only, not all of them. The data contain about 210,000 clones, around 66% of them singletons. Treatment meaning: oral pan-JAK inhibitor, 5-10 mg twice daily. On this clone: Antigen: not known.

Study results and limitations: A great number of expanded lesional clones endured in scalp and blood during tofacitinib.

This TCR came from a human donor with alopecia areata. The material was CD4+ T cells sorted from blood, obtained between weeks 43 and 45, from a patient treated with tofacitinib.

The CDR3 bases are TGTGCCTGGAGTGTGCAGGGACAGGGGAATTCACCCCTCCACTTT. Amino acids: CAWSVQGQGNSPLHF. This chain connects TRBV30 to TRBJ1-6; 10 nucleotides match TRBD1. J was trimmed by 7 bases and V by 0 bases; bases with no gene match: 3. Germline-derived CDR1 and CDR2 are GTSNPN and SVGIG (reference sequence). The CDR3 is 15 residues long. Drawing the rest from reference TRBV30 and TRBJ1-6, the complete variable domain is SQTIHQWPATLVQPVGSPLSLECTVEGTSNPNLYWYRQAAGRGLQLLFYSVGIGQISSEVPQNLSASRPQDRQFILSSKKLLLSDSGFYLCAWSVQGQGNSPLHFGNGTRLTVT.